This TCR beta chain came from a study of blood T cell repertoires in COVID-19. Background on the study: T cells, B-cell-depleted T cells, or PBMCs provided the cDNA or gDNA that served as material.

Between the trimmed V and J ends, which lost 6 bases and 6 bases, there was a span of 15 bases. There are 13 residues in the CDR3. Germline assignment: CDR1 MNHNS and CDR2 SASEGT. Authors' methods: Reference gene primer amplification gave nucleated cell count estimates. Method: immunoSEQ multiplex PCR; TCRdb's copy keeps in-frame clones and lacks some. V and J calls and clone size are copied from that table; D and trimming were computed from the DNA. Of roughly 41,000 clones detected, approximately 90% appear once; the ten largest clones hold 3% to 3.5%. Participants, about 18 to 90 years old, spanned fewer than 25 US areas.

This chain uses TRBV6-1 with TRBJ2-7, with a possible D match to TRBD2 (6 bases). This TCR was recovered from a woman between 50 and 59 years old who had recovered from COVID-19. Specimen: PBMCs or T cells enriched from blood (not recorded which). The CDR3, as DNA: TGTGCCAGCAGGGTTAATCTAGCGCTCGAGCAGTACTTC. Its protein product is CASRVNLALEQYF.